The present TCR beta chain was sequenced within a study of blood T cells in healthy people across ages. On the study more broadly: Template switching recovered approximately one barcoded beta molecule for every two T cells.

There are 15 residues in the CDR3. Germline CDR1 KGHSH, CDR2 LQKENI. J was trimmed by 5 bases and V by 1 base; bases with no gene match: 2. Sample-barcoded 5' priming and a J-beta primer mix drove a second PCR of about 7 to 12 cycles. Each cDNA molecule was tagged by a template-switch adaptor with 12 random nucleotides. CDR3-containing paired-end reads numbered at least 2.5 million in each sample. TCRdb re-analysed the 5' RACE reads in MiXCR, keeping a single row per CDR3 protein. The data hold hundreds of thousands of distinct CDR3 sequences, with roughly 26% observed a single time. The chain uses TRBV18 and TRBJ2-7; the match to TRBD2 covers 13 bases. The sequenced sample was blood. The sequence derives from a woman between 65 and 79 years old in good health. CDR3 in DNA: TGTGCCAGCTCACCACTGGGGACTAGCGGGAACGAGCAGTACTTC. This gives the protein CASSPLGTSGNEQYF.